Listed below are T cell receptor beta chains from one sample, sequenced in a study of cytomegalovirus exposure and HLA in healthy donors. Assay used: immunoSEQ multiplex PCR; TCRdb lists only in-frame clones, some missing. The table shows fewer than 250,000 clones, with roughly four fifths occurring only once. Sequenced: PBMCs. The origin of the receptors is a man aged 18 to 29 in good health and CMV-seronegative. Both conserved end residues are trimmed from each CDR3.

V	CDR3
TRBV19	ASSIRGIGDQPQH
TRBV28	ATRIAGVTYEQY
TRBV5-6	ASSRIAGEGYTQY
TRBV4-3	ASSRTPGQGNGYT
TRBV7-2	ASSLVSSQETQY
TRBV5-6	ASSLVRAYGYT
TRBV29-1	SVRQGLPYEQY
TRBV14	ASSQTQLPTGWMNTEAF
TRBV29-1	SVRGGSNQPQH
TRBV7-2	ASSLDNNYGYT
TRBV4-1	ASSLTSGDSTDTQY
TRBV6-4	ASSGPTGEAF
TRBV2	ASSEGGTSGGAGGQY
TRBV2	ARGPPGGDTEAF
TRBV7-8	ASSLTTGRPPLH
TRBV5-1	ASSSPTSVQETQY
TRBV5-4	ASSPPGQMNTEAF
TRBV4-1	ASSQVSAGGYTDTQY
TRBV19	ASSSRTSLQETQY
TRBV7-6	ASSDRGAELSSGARFVLT